This TCR beta chain originates from a study of blood T cell repertoires in COVID-19. At the level of the study: The United States, Italy and Spain provided the acute and convalescent COVID-19 samples. PBMCs, B-cell-depleted T cells, or T cells provided the cDNA or gDNA that made up the material.

From germline, CDR1 is SGHTA and CDR2 FQGNSA. The ends lost 5 bases at V and 0 bases at J; junction bases unmatched: 8. The CDR3 has 17 residues. The authors' processing: Cell counts per sample came from amplifying reference gene primers. Repertoires were generated with immunoSEQ multiplex PCR, while TCRdb's copy carries only in-frame clones and drops some. V, J and clone size are taken as reported in that table, and D and trimming were inferred from the DNA itself. The table has about 140,000 clones, about four fifths seen once. Sequenced sample: peripheral blood. The chain joins TRBV7-2 to TRBJ2-4; 9 bases fit TRBD2. The source is a human donor in a cohort sampled during active COVID-19. As DNA, the CDR3 is TGTGCCAGCAGCCGCACTTTAGCGGGGGAAGCCAAAAACATTCAGTACTTC. This translates into CASSRTLAGEAKNIQYF.